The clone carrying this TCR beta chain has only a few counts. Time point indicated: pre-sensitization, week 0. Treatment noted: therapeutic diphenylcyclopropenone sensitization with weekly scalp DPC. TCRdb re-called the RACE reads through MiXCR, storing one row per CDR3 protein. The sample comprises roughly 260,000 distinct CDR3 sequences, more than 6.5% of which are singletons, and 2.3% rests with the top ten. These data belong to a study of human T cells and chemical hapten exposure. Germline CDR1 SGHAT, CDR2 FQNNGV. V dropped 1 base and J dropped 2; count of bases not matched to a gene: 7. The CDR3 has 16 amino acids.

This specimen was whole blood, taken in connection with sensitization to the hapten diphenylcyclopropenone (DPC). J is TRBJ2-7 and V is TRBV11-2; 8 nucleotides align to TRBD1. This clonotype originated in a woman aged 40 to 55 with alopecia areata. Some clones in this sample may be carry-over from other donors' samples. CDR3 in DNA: TGTGCCAGCAGCTTAGTACCCGGGACAGGCCCCTACGAGCAGTACTTC. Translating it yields CASSLVPGTGPYEQYF.